This is a list of T cell receptor beta chains from one sample in a study of shared clonotypes between healthy human individuals. Using immunoSEQ multiplex PCR, the repertoire was profiled, and TCRdb retains in-frame clones only, with some absent. The table shows 850,000 to 1,200,000 clones, with about three quarters occurring only once. The sample comprised memory CD4+ T cells sorted from blood. The receptors were gathered from a man aged 18 to 30 in good health. Both conserved end residues are part of each CDR3. Some rows mark clone size as missing; the rest say once, few, many or name a class of expanded clone.

size	V	CDR3
-	TRBV10-3	CAIGGTGNSPLHF
-	TRBV6-5	CASGDGGRRETQYF
-	TRBV19	CATRLSAGNTIYF
-	TRBV2	CASSRSSGGVNEQFF
-	TRBV7-2	CASSENSYNEQFF
many	TRBV27	CASSLEGGGRARRETQYF
-	TRBV7-2	CASSLGPGGEKLFF
-	TRBV2	CASRVTDNSPLHF
-	TRBV19	CASSIDSSYEQYF
few	TRBV30	CAWSEMGGEAFF
-	TRBV5-6	CASSHSTGPANEKLFF
-	TRBV19	CASSVLRFTGTHSTDTQYF
once	TRBV7-2	CASSPRQGNTEAFF
many	TRBV6-5	CASSSTGNSPLHF
-	TRBV6-1	CASSVLADIYEQYF
-	TRBV27	CASSLDRLNQPQHF
-	TRBV28	CASNRQGAGTGELFF
-	TRBV5-1	CASSNRVRQYF
-	TRBV18	CASSPGVENTIYF
-	TRBV2	CASSEAGRNTEAFF
-	TRBV2	CASSTMRRAGYTF
few	TRBV2	CASSEPLQGRKDGYTF
-	TRBV5-1	CASSTGLEMGEQFF
once	TRBV19	CASIETPGPYGYTF
few	TRBV19	CASSIDRGPGFF
-	TRBV30	CAWSRRGLNYGYTF
-	TRBV6-1	CASSEKGKPQHF
-	TRBV13	CASSSLTGTVSYEQYF
few	TRBV7-2	CASSLAQGGTEAFF
-	TRBV10-3	CAISESGGALSRPDTQYF
once	TRBV13	CASSLYRIEGATDTQYF
-	TRBV28	CASKGSSYNEQFF